Here is one TCR beta chain with its context. These data originate in a study of blood T cell repertoires in COVID-19. As for the study in general: Acute-phase and convalescent COVID-19 samples originated in the United States, Italy and Spain.

This CDR3 region has 14 residues. The germline gives CDR1 MNHEY, CDR2 SMNVEV (reference sequence). V dropped 3 bases and J dropped 4 bases, with 10 bases sitting between them. TCRdb's table, derived via immunoSEQ multiplex PCR, lists solely in-frame clones and lacks some. The sample comprises about 24,000 clones, around 90% of which are singletons, and 27% rests with the top ten. V and J are TRBV27 and TRBJ1-3; D may be TRBD1 (6 bases). The specimen sequenced was peripheral blood. The receptor comes from a man between 65 and 79 years old with COVID-19, enrolled during active disease. The CDR3 coding sequence is TGTGCCAGCAGTTTCAGGGGCTCCGGAAACACCATATATTTT. Translation: CASSFRGSGNTIYF.